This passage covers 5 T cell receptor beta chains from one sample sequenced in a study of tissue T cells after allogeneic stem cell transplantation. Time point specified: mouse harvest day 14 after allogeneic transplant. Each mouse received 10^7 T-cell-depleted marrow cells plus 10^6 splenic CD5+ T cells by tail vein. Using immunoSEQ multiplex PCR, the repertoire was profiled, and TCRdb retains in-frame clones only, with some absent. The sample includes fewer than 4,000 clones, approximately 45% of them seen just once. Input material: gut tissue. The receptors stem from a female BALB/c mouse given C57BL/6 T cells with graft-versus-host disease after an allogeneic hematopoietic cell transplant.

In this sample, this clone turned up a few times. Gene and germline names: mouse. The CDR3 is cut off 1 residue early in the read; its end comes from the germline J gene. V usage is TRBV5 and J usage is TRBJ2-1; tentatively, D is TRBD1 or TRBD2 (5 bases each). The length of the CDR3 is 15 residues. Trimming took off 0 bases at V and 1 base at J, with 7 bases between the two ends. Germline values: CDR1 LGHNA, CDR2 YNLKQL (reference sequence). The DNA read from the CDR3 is TGTGCCAGCAGCCAAGAACGGGGGAACTATGCTGAGCAGTTC. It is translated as CASSQERGNYAEQF. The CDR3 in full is CASSQERGNYAEQFF.

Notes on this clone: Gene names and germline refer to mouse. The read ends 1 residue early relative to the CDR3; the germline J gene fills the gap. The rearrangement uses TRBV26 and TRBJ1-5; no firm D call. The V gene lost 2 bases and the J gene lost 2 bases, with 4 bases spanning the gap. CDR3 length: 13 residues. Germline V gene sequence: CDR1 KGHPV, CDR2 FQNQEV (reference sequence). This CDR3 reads CASSLRHNQAPLF. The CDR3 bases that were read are TGTGCCAGCAGTCTGCGACACAACCAGGCTCCGCTT.

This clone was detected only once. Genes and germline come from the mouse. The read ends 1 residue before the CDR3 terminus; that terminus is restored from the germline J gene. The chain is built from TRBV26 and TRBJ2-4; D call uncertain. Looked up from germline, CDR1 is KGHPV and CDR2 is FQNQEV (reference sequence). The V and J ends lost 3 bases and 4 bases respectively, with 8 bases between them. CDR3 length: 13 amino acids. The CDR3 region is CASSLGKKNTLYF. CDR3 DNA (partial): TGTGCCAGCAGTCTCGGCAAAAAAAACACCTTGTAC.

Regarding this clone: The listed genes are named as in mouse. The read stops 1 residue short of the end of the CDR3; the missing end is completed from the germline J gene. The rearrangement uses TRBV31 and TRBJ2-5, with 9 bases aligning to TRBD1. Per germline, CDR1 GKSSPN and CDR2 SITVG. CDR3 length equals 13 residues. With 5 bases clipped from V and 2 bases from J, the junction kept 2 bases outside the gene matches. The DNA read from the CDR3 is TGTGCCTGGGACAGGGGGGCCCAAGACACCCAGTAC. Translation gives CAWDRGAQDTQY. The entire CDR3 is CAWDRGAQDTQYF.

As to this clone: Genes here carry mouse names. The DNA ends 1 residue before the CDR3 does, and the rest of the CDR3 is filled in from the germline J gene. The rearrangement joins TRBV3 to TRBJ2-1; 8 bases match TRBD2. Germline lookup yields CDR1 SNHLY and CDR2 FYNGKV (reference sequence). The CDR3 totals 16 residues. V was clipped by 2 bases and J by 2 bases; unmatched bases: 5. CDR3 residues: CASSLNWGRDYAEQFF. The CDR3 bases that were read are TGTGCCAGCAGCTTAAACTGGGGGAGGGACTATGCTGAGCAGTTC.